This section outlines one TCR beta chain sequence together with its context. Trimming stripped 2 bases from V and 3 bases from J, with 8 bases between. This CDR3 has 13 residues. Germline CDR1 MNHEY, CDR2 SVGEGT. The data originate from a study of molecular identifiers for immune sequencing clone quantification. Naive CD8 libraries were made from about 19,000 to 1,100,000 sorted cells, and they used 10%, 30% or 50% RNA. Previously described methods with listed TCR primers produced the bulk TCR libraries. A single record per CDR3 protein comes from TCRdb applying MiXCR to the PCR reads. The sample holds about 510,000 distinct CDR3 sequences, around a fifth seen once.

The chain links TRBV6-2 or TRBV6-3 to TRBJ2-7; a possible D gene is TRBD1 (6 bases). Sequenced material: naive CD8+ T cells from blood, with Jurkat cell RNA spiked in. Subset meaning: FACS-sorted CD8+CD4-CCR7+CD45RA+ naive T cells. The TCR was taken from a human donor in good health. Some libraries in this study had Jurkat cell RNA spiked in. The CDR3 sequence: CASSYDRHYEQYF. The CDR3 bases are TGTGCCAGCAGTTACGACAGGCACTACGAGCAGTACTTC.